The 25 T cell receptor beta chains presented below share a single source sample, sequenced in a study of radiotherapy plus CTLA-4 blockade in lung cancer. Method: immunoSEQ multiplex PCR; TCRdb's copy keeps in-frame clones and lacks some. This sample has roughly 46,000 clones, with roughly three quarters found just once. The input for sequencing was peripheral blood, taken from a patient treated with radiotherapy plus ipilimumab. The receptor set was obtained from a human donor with non-small cell lung cancer who had stable disease on radiotherapy plus ipilimumab.

There are a few counts of this clone. The chain has TRBV18 and TRBJ1-4; weak D call: TRBD1 (5 bases). Per germline, CDR1 KGHSH and CDR2 LQKENI. V shed 3 bases and J shed 4 bases, with 15 bases lying between them. The CDR3 sequence is 16 residues long. CDR3 in amino acids: CASSPAAGVGNEKLFF. The CDR3, as DNA: TGTGCCAGCTCACCCGCCGCGGGGGTGGGTAATGAAAAACTGTTTTTT.

The count of this clone is one. The chain couples TRBV7-2 to TRBJ1-1; the D is unclear. V lost 8 bases and J lost 7, with 17 bases in between. The CDR3 spans 13 residues. Germline assignment: CDR1 SGHTA and CDR2 FQGNSA. The CDR3 loop reads CASRLSGFGEAFF. CDR3 DNA sequence: TGTGCCAGCCGCCTCTCGGGTTTTGGTGAAGCTTTCTTT. The full variable domain, completed using reference TRBV7-2 and TRBJ1-1, is GAGVSQSPSNKVTEKGKDVELRCDPISGHTALYWYRQSLGQGLEFLIYFQGNSAPDKSGLPSDRFSAERTGGSVSTLTIQRTQQEDSAVYLCASRLSGFGEAFFGQGTRLTVV.

V usage is TRBV29-1 and J usage is TRBJ2-1, with 12 nucleotides matching TRBD1. There are 15 residues in the CDR3. With 6 bases clipped from V and 7 bases from J, the junction kept 10 bases outside the gene matches. Germline V gene sequence: CDR1 SQVTM, CDR2 ANQGSEA. For the CDR3, the DNA is TGCAGCGTATTTACGGGACAGGGGGCGCGGAATGAGCAGTTCTTC. Protein sequence: CSVFTGQGARNEQFF.

This chain joins TRBV18 and TRBJ1-1; no reliable D call. Trimming took off 1 base at V and 0 bases at J, with 18 bases between the two ends. The germline gives CDR1 KGHSH, CDR2 LQKENI. CDR3 length: 18 residues. CDR3 sequence reads: CASSPRSPARPMNTEAFF. In DNA form, the CDR3 reads TGTGCCAGCTCACCACGGTCCCCCGCCAGGCCGATGAACACTGAAGCTTTCTTT.

On this clone: One end of the junction is discordant with germline, which a read error may explain. Other nucleotide sequences from this sample produce the same CDR3. The CDR3 DNA sequence: TGTGCCAGCCTCCCGACCCGCTCTGGGGCCAACGTCCTGACCTTC. This translates into CASLPTRSGANVLTF. V usage is TRBV2 and J usage is TRBJ2-6; D possibly corresponds to TRBD1 (5 bases). Germline V gives CDR1 SNHLY, CDR2 FYNNEI. This CDR3 has 15 amino acids.

This chain links TRBV27 with TRBJ1-3; D is unclear. Germline values: CDR1 MNHEY, CDR2 SMNVEV (reference sequence). The CDR3 sequence is 14 residues long. The V and J ends lost 6 bases and 2 bases respectively, with 11 bases between them. The CDR3 DNA reads as TGTGCCAGCAGCCTCGGGGTGACTGGAAACACCATATATTTT. Translation gives CASSLGVTGNTIYF.

This chain connects TRBV9 to TRBJ1-2, with TRBD1 matching over 7 bases. The ends lost 0 bases at V and 7 bases at J; junction bases unmatched: 3. CDR1 SGDLS and CDR2 YYNGEE come from the germline V gene. The CDR3 length is 13 residues. The CDR3 DNA follows: TGTGCCAGCAGCGTAGGACAGGGCCCTGGCTACACCTTC. Translated: CASSVGQGPGYTF.

The CDR3 coding sequence is TGTGCCAGCAGTGACCGAAGACTAGCGAAGAACACCGGGGAGCTGTTTTTT. Its translation is CASSDRRLAKNTGELFF. The chain recombines TRBV6-4 with TRBJ2-2; 8 bases are shared with TRBD2. This CDR3 comprises 17 residues. The germline CDR1 and CDR2 sequences are MRHNA and SNTAGT. Losses at the gene ends were 2 bases for V and 1 base for J; bases not matched to a gene: 6.

This clone turned up a few times. The chain is built from TRBV5-5 and TRBJ1-5; the match to TRBD1 covers 9 bases. CDR3 size: 15 residues. Germline-derived CDR1 and CDR2 are SGHKS and YYEKEE (reference sequence). V gave up 4 bases and J gave up 6 bases; unmatched junction bases: 8. For the CDR3, the DNA is TGTGCCAGCAGCCTCAACAGGGGGCTGGGTCAGCCCCAGCATTTT. Its protein is CASSLNRGLGQPQHF.

This chain joins TRBV4-1 and TRBJ2-7, with D maybe TRBD2 (5 bases). Germline CDR1 MGHRA, CDR2 YSYEKL. V lost 0 bases and J 4 bases, leaving 7 bases between the germline ends. The CDR3 runs to 13 residues. The CDR3 spells CASSQDRGYEQYF. DNA of the CDR3: TGCGCCAGCAGCCAAGATCGGGGTTACGAGCAGTACTTC.

This chain joins TRBV18 and TRBJ1-4; D may be TRBD1 (5 bases). V was shortened by 3 bases and J by 8 bases, with 10 bases between the two germline ends. The V gene's germline CDR1 is KGHSH and CDR2 LQKENI. The CDR3 consists of 13 residues. The CDR3 loop reads CASSPRQSEKLFF. The CDR3 DNA is TGTGCCAGCTCACCGAGACAGTCCGAAAAACTGTTTTTT.

For the CDR3, the DNA is TGTGCCAGCAGTGAAATCGTTCGGACAGGAGGTGAAGCTTTCTTT. Translating it yields CASSEIVRTGGEAFF. The J gene is TRBJ1-1, the V gene TRBV6-1; 7 bases match TRBD1. Germline V CDR1 and CDR2: MNHNS, SASEGT. V lost 2 bases, J lost 7 bases, and 10 bases stayed unmatched. The CDR3 is 15 amino acids.

The chain employs TRBV2 and TRBJ2-7; tentatively, D is TRBD2 (6 bases). Per germline, CDR1 SNHLY and CDR2 FYNNEI. V lost 3 bases, J lost 5 bases, and 11 bases lay in between. The CDR3 totals 13 residues. The DNA for the CDR3 is TGTGCCAGCAGTGAGGTTCCGGGAGACGAGCAGTACTTC. Protein sequence: CASSEVPGDEQYF.

This clone was observed a single time. CDR3 sequence (DNA): TGTGCCAGCAGTGAGACGGACGGTTGGTCCTACGAGCAGTACGTC. Translated, it gives CASSETDGWSYEQYV. The chain links TRBV2 to TRBJ2-7; D ambiguous. In germline, CDR1 is SNHLY, CDR2 FYNNEI. This CDR3 spans 15 amino acids. V was trimmed by 3 bases and J by 1 base, leaving 13 bases between them.

This clone was picked up a small number of times. This chain links TRBV21-1 with TRBJ1-4. TRBV21-1 has pseudogene status. The CDR3 has 12 residues. CDR3 protein: CASSANGEKLFF. The CDR3, as DNA: TGTGCCAGCAGCGCCAATGGTGAAAAACTGTTTTTT.

V gene TRBV9 combines with J gene TRBJ2-2, with 8 bases aligning to TRBD2. The J segment lost 4 bases and the V segment lost 4 bases, leaving 12 bases of the junction unmatched. The CDR3 consists of 17 residues. CDR1 and CDR2 from the germline V gene are SGDLS and YYNGEE. Here the CDR3 reads CASSPSGGASGTGELFF. The CDR3 DNA sequence: TGTGCCAGCAGCCCCTCCGGGGGGGCCTCGGGCACCGGGGAGCTGTTTTTT. Variable domain in full (rest from reference TRBV9 and TRBJ2-2): DSGVTQTPKHLITATGQRVTLRCSPRSGDLSVYWYQQSLDQGLQFLIQYYNGEERAKGNILERFSAQQFPDLHSELNLSSLELGDSALYFCASSPSGGASGTGELFFGEGSRLTVL.

This clone was observed a handful of times. The chain carries TRBV10-3 and TRBJ2-7, with 7 bases fitting TRBD1. The CDR3 covers 14 residues. Germline-derived CDR1 and CDR2 are ENHRY and SYGVKD. J lost 2 bases, V lost 11 bases, and 12 bases had no gene match. The CDR3 nucleotides are TGTGCCGTATCTGACAGGGACAGAACCTACGAGCAGTACGTC. It codes for CAVSDRDRTYEQYV.

The V gene is TRBV9, the J gene TRBJ1-4; no reliable D call. Germline V gives CDR1 SGDLS, CDR2 YYNGEE. Trimming cost V 2 bases and J 0 bases, with 5 bases left between them. The CDR3 consists of 14 residues. The CDR3 sequence: CASSVYATNEKLFF. The CDR3, as DNA: TGTGCCAGCAGCGTGTATGCAACTAATGAAAAACTGTTTTTT.

This sequence joins TRBV19 and TRBJ1-5, with D hard to call. The CDR3 length is 16 residues. V was cut by 0 bases and J by 1 base, with 10 bases left in between. CDR1 and CDR2 (germline): LNHDA, SQIVND (reference sequence). The CDR3 nucleotides read TGTGCCAGTAGTATAGAGCGGGCCCAAAGCAATCAGCCCCAGCATTTT. Translation: CASSIERAQSNQPQHF.

CDR3 amino acids: CASSIDFQFGGNTIYF. CDR3 sequence (DNA): TGTGCCAGTAGTATCGACTTCCAGTTTGGCGGAAACACCATATATTTT. The J gene is TRBJ1-3, the V gene TRBV19; D uncertain. V dropped 3 bases and J dropped 4 bases, with 16 bases sitting between them. CDR1 and CDR2 from the germline V gene are LNHDA and SQIVND (reference sequence). The CDR3 runs to 16 residues.

As regards this clone: A junction end diverges from the germline sequence, so it may reflect a read error. The V call is TRBV2, the J call TRBJ1-6; 7 bases agree with TRBD1. Germline V gene sequence: CDR1 SNHLY, CDR2 FYNNEI. The CDR3 extends over 18 amino acids. The CDR3 is CASSEGTANPPEDFTLHF. The CDR3 DNA follows: TGTGCCAGCAGCGAAGGGACAGCGAATCCCCCGGAAGATTTCACCCTCCACTTT. The complete variable domain, with remaining parts taken from reference TRBV2 and TRBJ1-6, reads EPEVTQTPSHQVTQMGQEVILRCVPISNHLYFYWYRQILGQKVEFLVSFYNNEISEKSEIFDDQFSVERPDGSNFTLKIRSTKLEDSAMYFCASSEGTANPPEDFTLHFGNGTRLTVT.

The chain combines TRBV4-3 with TRBJ1-1; D is perhaps TRBD1 (6 bases). Germline assignment: CDR1 LGHNA and CDR2 YSLEER. V lost 1 base to trimming and J lost 4 bases, with 19 bases between them. This CDR3 has 17 amino acids. This CDR3 is CASSQVYRVEMGTEAFF. For the CDR3, the DNA is TGCGCCAGCAGCCAAGTGTACAGGGTCGAGATGGGCACTGAAGCTTTCTTT.

The rearrangement uses TRBV19 and TRBJ1-3; D unclear. The V end was cut by 7 bases, the J end by 0 bases, with 10 bases between. The CDR3 extends over 14 amino acids. Germline V lookup: CDR1 LNHDA, CDR2 SQIVND (reference sequence). The CDR3, as DNA: TGTGCCAGTAATCCCCGGGGCTCTGGAAACACCATATATTTT. Translation: CASNPRGSGNTIYF.

This clone was seen just once. The J gene is TRBJ2-7, the V gene TRBV5-1; D might be TRBD2 (5 bases). CDR1 SGHRS and CDR2 YFSETQ come from the germline V gene. Between the trimmed V and J ends, which lost 1 base and 6 bases, there was a span of 8 bases. The CDR3 has 12 amino acids. The CDR3 nucleotides read TGCGCCAGCAGCTTGACTAGAATCGAGCAGTACTTC. As protein: CASSLTRIEQYF.

V gene TRBV4-1 combines with J gene TRBJ1-1, with TRBD1 matching over 9 bases. Germline V gene sequence: CDR1 MGHRA, CDR2 YSYEKL. The CDR3 totals 17 residues. The junction had 7 bases not matched to a gene; V was cut back by 0 bases and J by 2 bases. For the CDR3, the DNA is TGCGCCAGCAGCCAAGATGGGAACAGGGGGCGTAACACTGAAGCTTTCTTT. Amino acid sequence: CASSQDGNRGRNTEAFF.